The present T cell receptor (beta chain) was sequenced within a study of shared clonotypes between healthy human individuals. Clones were sequenced by immunoSEQ multiplex PCR, and TCRdb holds only the in-frame ones, with some missing. The sample lists a few million clones, roughly 92% seen once, with roughly 0.15% in the top ten. V lost 1 base and J lost 4, with 8 bases in between. The CDR3 runs 13 residues. Germline loops: CDR1 SGHAT, CDR2 FQNNGV. V and J are TRBV11-2 and TRBJ2-7; D unclear. The source is a man between 18 and 29 years old in good health. Material for sequencing was naive CD4+ T cells sorted from blood. Subset reported: CD45RA+ positively selected. The CDR3 DNA follows: TGTGCCAGCAGCTTAGCTATGCCATACGAGCAGTACTTC. It codes for CASSLAMPYEQYF.